This T cell receptor (beta chain) was retrieved from a study of control samples from healthy donors and cancer patients. Some clones are missing from TCRdb's copy, which holds only in-frame ones; the method was immunoSEQ multiplex PCR. The table shows 75,000 to 100,000 clones, with 89% occurring only once. CDR3 length: 16 residues. Germline V CDR1 and CDR2: SGDLS, YYNGEE. V shed 3 bases and J 7 bases; nucleotides not matched to a gene: 6. The sequence was obtained from a man aged 50-60 years in good health. Sequenced input: blood. The chain joins TRBV9 to TRBJ2-2, with 13 bases aligning to TRBD2. Here the CDR3 DNA reads TGTGCCAGCAGCGAGAGGACTAGCGGGGGTGGCGGGGAGCTGTTTTTT. The encoded protein is CASSERTSGGGGELFF. The full variable domain, rest sourced from reference TRBV9 and TRBJ2-2, is DSGVTQTPKHLITATGQRVTLRCSPRSGDLSVYWYQQSLDQGLQFLIQYYNGEERAKGNILERFSAQQFPDLHSELNLSSLELGDSALYFCASSERTSGGGGELFFGEGSRLTVL.